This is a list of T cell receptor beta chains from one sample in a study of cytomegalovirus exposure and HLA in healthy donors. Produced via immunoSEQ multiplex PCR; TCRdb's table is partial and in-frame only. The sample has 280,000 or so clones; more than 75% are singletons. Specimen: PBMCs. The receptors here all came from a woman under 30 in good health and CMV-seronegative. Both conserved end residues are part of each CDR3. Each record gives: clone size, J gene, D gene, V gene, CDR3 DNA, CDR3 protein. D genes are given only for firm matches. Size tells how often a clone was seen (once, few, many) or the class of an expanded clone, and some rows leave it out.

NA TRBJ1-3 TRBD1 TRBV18 TGTGCCAGCTCACCCCGAAGACAGGGAACGTCTGGAAACACCATATATTTT CASSPRRQGTSGNTIYF
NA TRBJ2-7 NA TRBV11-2 TGTGCCAGCAGCTTATTGGATGCGGGGGAGCAGTACTTC CASSLLDAGEQYF
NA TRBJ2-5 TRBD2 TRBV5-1 TGCGCCAGCAGCTTGACTAGCGGGGAACTGTCCGAGACCCAGTACTTC CASSLTSGELSETQYF
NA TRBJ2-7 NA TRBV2 TGTGCCAGCAGGCAACCGCGGGACTCAAAGGGCGGTGGAGTTCGGGTCGAGCAGTACTTC CASRQPRDSKGGGVRVEQYF
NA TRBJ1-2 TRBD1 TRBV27 TGTGCCAGCAGTACCTGGAAAGGGGGCCTCTATGGCTACACCTTC CASSTWKGGLYGYTF
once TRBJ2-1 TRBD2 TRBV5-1 TGCGCCAGCAGCCCGGGACTAGCGGGGACATCCTACAATGAGCAGTTCTTC CASSPGLAGTSYNEQFF
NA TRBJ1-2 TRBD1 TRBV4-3 TGCGCCAGCAGCCCCTATACAGGGGGCGGCTATGGCTACACCTTC CASSPYTGGGYGYTF
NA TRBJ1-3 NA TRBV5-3 TGTGCCAGAAGCCCTCGGGTTCTCAACTCTGGAAACACCATATATTTT CARSPRVLNSGNTIYF
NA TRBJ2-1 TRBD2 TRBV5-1 TGCGCCAGCAGCACGGGACTAGCGGGCGAGCAGTTCTTC CASSTGLAGEQFF
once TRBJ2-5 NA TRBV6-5 TGTGCCAGCTACTCTTGGAGTCGCCGAGAGACCCAGTACTTC CASYSWSRRETQYF
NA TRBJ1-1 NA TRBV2 TGTGCCAGCAGTGACTCCCTGAAAGGGAGCACTGAAGCTTTCTTT CASSDSLKGSTEAFF
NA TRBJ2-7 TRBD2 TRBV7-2 TGTGCCAGCAGCTTAGATGGGACTAGCTTTAACTACGAGCAGTACTTC CASSLDGTSFNYEQYF
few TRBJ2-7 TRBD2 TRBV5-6 TGTGCCAGCAGCTTGGGGCTAGCGGGAGACGAGCAGTACTTC CASSLGLAGDEQYF
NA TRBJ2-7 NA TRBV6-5 TGTGCCAGCAGTCGGGACTCACCCCTACTCGAGCAGTACTTC CASSRDSPLLEQYF
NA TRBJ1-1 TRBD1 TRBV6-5 TGTGCCAGCAGAGCAGGGGGCTTGGGTAGCACTGAAGCTTTCTTT CASRAGGLGSTEAFF
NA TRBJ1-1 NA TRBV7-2 TGTGCCAGCAGCTTGAGAAAGACAGGGAACACTGAAGCTTTCTTT CASSLRKTGNTEAFF
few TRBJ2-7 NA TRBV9 TGTGCCAGCAGCGTAGCCTCCAGCTCCTACGAGCAGTACTTC CASSVASSSYEQYF
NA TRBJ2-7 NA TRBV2 TGTGCCAGGAGGACAGTCGGCGAGCAGTACTTC CARRTVGEQYF
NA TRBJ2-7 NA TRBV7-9 TGTGCCAGCAGCGGCGGGGACCGGACCGCCTACGAGCAGTACTTC CASSGGDRTAYEQYF
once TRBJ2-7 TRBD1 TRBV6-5 TGTGCCAGCAGTTACCGGGACAGAGGTGAGCAGTACTTC CASSYRDRGEQYF
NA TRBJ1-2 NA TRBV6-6 TGTGCCAGCAGTCCGGCGGGGGGCTATGGCTACACCTTC CASSPAGGYGYTF
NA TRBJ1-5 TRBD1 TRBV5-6 TGTGCCAGCAGCTTGGGACAGGGGGGCCAGCCCCAGCATTTT CASSLGQGGQPQHF
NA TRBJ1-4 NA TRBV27 TGTGCCAGCAGCCTACGGAGGGTTGGAAAACTGTTTTTT CASSLRRVGKLFF
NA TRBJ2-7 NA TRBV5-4 TGTGCCAGCAGCAAGCTTGGCGGGAAGGGCGAGCAGTACTTC CASSKLGGKGEQYF
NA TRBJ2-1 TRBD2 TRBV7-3 TGTGCCAGCAGCTTACGCGGGAGGGGGGGCAATGAGCAGTTCTTC CASSLRGRGGNEQFF
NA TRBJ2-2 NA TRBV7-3 TGTGCCAGCAGCTTAGCAGGGTTCGTCGGGGAGCTGTTTTTT CASSLAGFVGELFF
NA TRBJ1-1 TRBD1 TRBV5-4 TGTGCCAGCAGCCTACGGACAGGGATGGGTGAAGCTTTCTTT CASSLRTGMGEAFF
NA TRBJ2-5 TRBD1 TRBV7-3 TGTGCCAGCAGCCCGCGGACAGGGAGAGGAGAGACCCAGTACTTC CASSPRTGRGETQYF
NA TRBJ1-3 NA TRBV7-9 TGTGCCAGCAGCTCCACCGCGTCAGGGGCCTCTGGAAACACCATATATTTT CASSSTASGASGNTIYF
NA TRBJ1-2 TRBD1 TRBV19 TGTGCCAGCGGGACGGGGACAGGGGGCTGGGATGGCTACACCTTC CASGTGTGGWDGYTF
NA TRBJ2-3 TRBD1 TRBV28 TGTGCCAGCAGTGCGGCCACACCACAGGGGTACACAGATACGCAGTATTTT CASSAATPQGYTDTQYF